This TCR beta chain was captured in a study of shared clonotypes between healthy human individuals. Unsorted samples used approximately 99 million PBMCs for genomic DNA. V gave up 5 bases and J gave up 2 bases; unmatched junction bases: 9. The CDR3 totals 18 residues. Germline loops: CDR1 MNHEY, CDR2 SMNVEV (reference sequence). Execution of the assay was at deep level. For each subset, genomic DNA was distributed in equal portions over several immunoSEQ plates. This table comes from immunoSEQ multiplex PCR, and its TCRdb copy is limited to in-frame clones, with some not included. Of approximately 440,000 clones in the sample, 75% to 80% are singletons; the top ten hold 12%.

The TCR comes from a woman between 35 and 50 years old in good health. Some clones in this sample may be carry-over from other donors' samples. Sequencing was performed on PBMCs. This chain uses TRBV27 with TRBJ2-1, with 13 bases that match TRBD2. The CDR3 coding sequence is TGTGCCAGCAGTGGGGGGACTAGCGGGACTCACGCCTACAATGAGCAGTTCTTC. Protein sequence: CASSGGTSGTHAYNEQFF.